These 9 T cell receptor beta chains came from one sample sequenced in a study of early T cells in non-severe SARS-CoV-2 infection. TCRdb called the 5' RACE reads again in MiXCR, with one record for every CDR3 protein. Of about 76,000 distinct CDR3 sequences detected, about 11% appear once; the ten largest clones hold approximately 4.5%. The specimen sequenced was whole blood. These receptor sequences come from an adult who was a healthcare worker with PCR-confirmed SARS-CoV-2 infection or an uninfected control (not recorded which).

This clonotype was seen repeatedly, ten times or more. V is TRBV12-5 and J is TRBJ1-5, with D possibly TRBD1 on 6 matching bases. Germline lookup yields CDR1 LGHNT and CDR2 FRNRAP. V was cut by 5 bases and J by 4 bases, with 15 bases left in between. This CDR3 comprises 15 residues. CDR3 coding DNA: TGTGCTAGTGGTCCCTGGTGGGGGGCGAATCAGCCCCAGCATTTT. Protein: CASGPWWGANQPQHF.

The CDR3 DNA follows: TGCAGTGCTGGGACAGTTCCCAAAAACATTCAGTACTTC. This codes for CSAGTVPKNIQYF. The chain has TRBV20-1 and TRBJ2-4; the match to TRBD1 covers 7 bases. V gave up 5 bases and J gave up 2 bases; unmatched junction bases: 3. The CDR3 has 13 amino acids. CDR1 is DFQATT and CDR2 is SNEGSKA in the germline V gene (reference sequence).

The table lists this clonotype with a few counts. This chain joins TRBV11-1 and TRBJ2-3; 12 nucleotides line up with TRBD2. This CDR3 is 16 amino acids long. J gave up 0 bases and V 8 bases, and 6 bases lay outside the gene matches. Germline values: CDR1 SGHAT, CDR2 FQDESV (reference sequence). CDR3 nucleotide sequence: TGTGCCAGCTGCCCACTAGCGGGGGGAAGCACAGATACGCAGTATTTT. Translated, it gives CASCPLAGGSTDTQYF. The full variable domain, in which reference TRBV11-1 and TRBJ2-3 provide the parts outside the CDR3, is EAEVAQSPRYKITEKSQAVAFWCDPISGHATLYWYRQILGQGPELLVQFQDESVVDDSQLPKDRFSAERLKGVDSTLKIQPAELGDSAMYLCASCPLAGGSTDTQYFGPGTRLTVL.

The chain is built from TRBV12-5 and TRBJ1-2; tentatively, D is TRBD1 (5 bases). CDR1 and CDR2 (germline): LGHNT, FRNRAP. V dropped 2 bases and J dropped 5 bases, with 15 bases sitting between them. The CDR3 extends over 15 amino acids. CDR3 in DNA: TGTGCTAGTGGTTTGTCCCGGGGGGGACGGTATGGCTACACCTTC. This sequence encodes CASGLSRGGRYGYTF.

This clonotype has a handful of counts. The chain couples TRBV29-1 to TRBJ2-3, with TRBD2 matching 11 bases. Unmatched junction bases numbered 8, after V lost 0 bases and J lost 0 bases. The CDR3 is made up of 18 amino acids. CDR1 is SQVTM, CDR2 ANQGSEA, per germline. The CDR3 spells CSVEDIAGGLRSTDTQYF. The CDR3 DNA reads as TGCAGCGTTGAAGACATAGCGGGGGGGCTAAGGAGCACAGATACGCAGTATTTT.

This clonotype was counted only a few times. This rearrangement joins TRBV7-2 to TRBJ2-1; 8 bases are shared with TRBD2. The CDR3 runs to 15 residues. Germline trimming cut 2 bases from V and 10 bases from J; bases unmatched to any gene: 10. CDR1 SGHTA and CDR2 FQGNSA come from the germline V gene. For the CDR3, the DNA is TGTGCCAGCAGCTTAAGGCGGGGGGCGGTGGAGGAGCAGTTCTTC. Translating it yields CASSLRRGAVEEQFF.

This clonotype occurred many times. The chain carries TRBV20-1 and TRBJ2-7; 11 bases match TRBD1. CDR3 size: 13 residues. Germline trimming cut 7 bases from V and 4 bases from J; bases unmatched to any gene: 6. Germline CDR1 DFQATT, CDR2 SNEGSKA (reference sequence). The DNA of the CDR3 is TGCAGTGTTCGGACAGGGGGCGTGTACGAGCAGTACTTC. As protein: CSVRTGGVYEQYF.

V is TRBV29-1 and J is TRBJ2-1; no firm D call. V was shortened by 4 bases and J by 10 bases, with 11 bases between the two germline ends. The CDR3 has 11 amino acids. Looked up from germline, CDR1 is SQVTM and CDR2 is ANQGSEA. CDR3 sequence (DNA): TGCAGCGTTGCCCGGCAGACGGAGCAGTTCTTC. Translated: CSVARQTEQFF.

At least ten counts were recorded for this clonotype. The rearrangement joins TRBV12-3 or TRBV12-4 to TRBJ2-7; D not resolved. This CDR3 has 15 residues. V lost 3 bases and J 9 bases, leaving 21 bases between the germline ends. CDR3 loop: CASSFKSSPASRQYF. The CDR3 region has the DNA TGTGCCAGCAGTTTTAAGTCCAGTCCTGCGTCGAGGCAGTACTTC.